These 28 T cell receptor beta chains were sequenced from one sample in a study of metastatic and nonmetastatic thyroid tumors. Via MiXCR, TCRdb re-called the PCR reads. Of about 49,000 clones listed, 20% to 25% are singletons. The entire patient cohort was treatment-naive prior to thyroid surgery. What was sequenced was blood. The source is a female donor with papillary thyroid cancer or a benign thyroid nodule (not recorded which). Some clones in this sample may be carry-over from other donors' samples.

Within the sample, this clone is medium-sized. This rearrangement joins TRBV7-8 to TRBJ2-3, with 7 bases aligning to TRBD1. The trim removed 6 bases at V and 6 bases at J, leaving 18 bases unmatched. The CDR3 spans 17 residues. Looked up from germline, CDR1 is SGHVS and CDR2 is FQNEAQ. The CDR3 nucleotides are TGTGCCAGCAGTCGTTCCAGGGGGTTTGCCCATGATGATACGCAGTATTTT. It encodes CASSRSRGFAHDDTQYF.

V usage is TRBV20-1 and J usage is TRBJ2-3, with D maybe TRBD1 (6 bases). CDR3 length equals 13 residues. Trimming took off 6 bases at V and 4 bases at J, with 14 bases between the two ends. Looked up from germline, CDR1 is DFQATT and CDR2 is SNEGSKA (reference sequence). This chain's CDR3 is CSAPGAGSDTQYF. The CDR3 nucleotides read TGCAGTGCACCAGGGGCCGGATCAGATACGCAGTATTTT.

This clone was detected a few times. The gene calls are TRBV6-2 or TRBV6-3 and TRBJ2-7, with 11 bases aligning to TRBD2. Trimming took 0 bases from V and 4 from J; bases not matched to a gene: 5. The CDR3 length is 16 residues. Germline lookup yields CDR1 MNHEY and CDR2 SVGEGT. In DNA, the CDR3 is TGTGCCAGCAGTTACTCCCTAGCGGGAGGCCTTTACGAGCAGTACTTC. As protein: CASSYSLAGGLYEQYF.

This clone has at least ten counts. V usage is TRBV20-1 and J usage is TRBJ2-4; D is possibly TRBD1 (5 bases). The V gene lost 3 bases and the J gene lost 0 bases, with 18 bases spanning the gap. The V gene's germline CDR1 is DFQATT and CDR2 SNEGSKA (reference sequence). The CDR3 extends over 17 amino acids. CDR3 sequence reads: CSASRGPRLLAKNIQYF. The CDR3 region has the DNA TGCAGTGCTAGTAGGGGTCCGAGACTTCTAGCCAAAAACATTCAGTACTTC.

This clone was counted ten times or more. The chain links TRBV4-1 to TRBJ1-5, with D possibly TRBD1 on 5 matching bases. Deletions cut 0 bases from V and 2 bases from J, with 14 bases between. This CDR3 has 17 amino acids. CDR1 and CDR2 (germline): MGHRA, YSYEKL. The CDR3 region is CASSQDWGPGGNQPQHF. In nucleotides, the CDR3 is TGCGCCAGCAGCCAAGACTGGGGACCCGGGGGCAATCAGCCCCAGCATTTT.

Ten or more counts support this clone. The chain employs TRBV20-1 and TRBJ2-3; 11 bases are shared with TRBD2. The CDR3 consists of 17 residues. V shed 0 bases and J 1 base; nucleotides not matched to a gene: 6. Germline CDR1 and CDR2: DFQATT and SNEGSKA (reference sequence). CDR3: CSAREPTGLAGTDTQYF. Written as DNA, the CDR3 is TGCAGTGCTAGAGAACCAACGGGACTAGCGGGCACAGATACGCAGTATTTT.

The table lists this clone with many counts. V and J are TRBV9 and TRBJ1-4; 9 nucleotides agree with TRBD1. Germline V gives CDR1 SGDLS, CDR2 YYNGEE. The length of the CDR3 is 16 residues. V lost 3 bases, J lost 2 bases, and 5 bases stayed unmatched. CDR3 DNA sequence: TGTGCCAGCAGCGGAGGGACAGGGCCTACTAATGAAAAACTGTTTTTT. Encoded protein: CASSGGTGPTNEKLFF. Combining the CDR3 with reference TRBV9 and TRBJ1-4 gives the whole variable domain DSGVTQTPKHLITATGQRVTLRCSPRSGDLSVYWYQQSLDQGLQFLIQYYNGEERAKGNILERFSAQQFPDLHSELNLSSLELGDSALYFCASSGGTGPTNEKLFFGSGTQLSVL.

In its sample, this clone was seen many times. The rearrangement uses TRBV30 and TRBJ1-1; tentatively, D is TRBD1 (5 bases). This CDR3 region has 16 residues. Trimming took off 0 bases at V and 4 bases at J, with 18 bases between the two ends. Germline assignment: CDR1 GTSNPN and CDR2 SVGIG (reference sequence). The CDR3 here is CAWSVPRPAGRTEAFF. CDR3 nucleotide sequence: TGTGCCTGGAGTGTACCCAGACCGGCGGGACGCACTGAAGCTTTCTTT.

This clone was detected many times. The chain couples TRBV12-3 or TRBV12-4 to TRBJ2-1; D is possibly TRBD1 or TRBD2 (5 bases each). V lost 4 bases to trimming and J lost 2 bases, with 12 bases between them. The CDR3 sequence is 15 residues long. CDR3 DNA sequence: TGTGCCAGCAGTTGGGACCCCCGAGCCTACAATGAGCAGTTCTTC. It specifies CASSWDPRAYNEQFF.

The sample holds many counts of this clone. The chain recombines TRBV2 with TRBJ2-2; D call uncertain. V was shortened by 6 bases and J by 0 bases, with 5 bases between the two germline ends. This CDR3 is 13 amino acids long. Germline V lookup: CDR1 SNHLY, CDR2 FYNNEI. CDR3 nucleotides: TGTGCCAGCAGCGGGTCGAACACCGGGGAGCTGTTTTTT. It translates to CASSGSNTGELFF. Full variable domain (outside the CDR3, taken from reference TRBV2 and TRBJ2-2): EPEVTQTPSHQVTQMGQEVILRCVPISNHLYFYWYRQILGQKVEFLVSFYNNEISEKSEIFDDQFSVERPDGSNFTLKIRSTKLEDSAMYFCASSGSNTGELFFGEGSRLTVL.

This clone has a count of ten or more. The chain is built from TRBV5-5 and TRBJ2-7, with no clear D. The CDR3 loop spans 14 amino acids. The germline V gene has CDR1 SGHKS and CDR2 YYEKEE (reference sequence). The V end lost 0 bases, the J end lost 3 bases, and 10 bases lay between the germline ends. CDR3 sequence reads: CASSLADGSYEQYF. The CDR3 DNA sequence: TGTGCCAGCAGCTTGGCGGATGGCAGCTACGAGCAGTACTTC.

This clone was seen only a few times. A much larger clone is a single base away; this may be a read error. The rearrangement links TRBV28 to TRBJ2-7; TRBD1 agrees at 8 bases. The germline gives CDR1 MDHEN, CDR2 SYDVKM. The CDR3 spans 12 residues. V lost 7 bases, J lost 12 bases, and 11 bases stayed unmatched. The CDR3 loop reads CASITLDRDAYF. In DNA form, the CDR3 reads TGTGCCAGCATTACCTTGGACAGGGACGCGTACTTC.

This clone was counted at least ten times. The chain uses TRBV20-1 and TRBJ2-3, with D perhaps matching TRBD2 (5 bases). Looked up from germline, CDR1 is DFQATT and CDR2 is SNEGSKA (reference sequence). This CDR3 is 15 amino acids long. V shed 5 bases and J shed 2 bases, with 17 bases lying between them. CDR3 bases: TGCAGTGCTCCGACCTGGAGCGGAAACACAGATACGCAGTATTTT. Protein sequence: CSAPTWSGNTDTQYF.

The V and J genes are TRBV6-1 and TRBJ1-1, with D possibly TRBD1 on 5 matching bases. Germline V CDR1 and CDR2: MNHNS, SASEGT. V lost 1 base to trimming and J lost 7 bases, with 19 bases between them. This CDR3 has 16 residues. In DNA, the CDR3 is TGTGCCAGCAGTGAAGTGTCTAGAGCAGTCGGGGGTGAAGCTTTCTTT. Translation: CASSEVSRAVGGEAFF.

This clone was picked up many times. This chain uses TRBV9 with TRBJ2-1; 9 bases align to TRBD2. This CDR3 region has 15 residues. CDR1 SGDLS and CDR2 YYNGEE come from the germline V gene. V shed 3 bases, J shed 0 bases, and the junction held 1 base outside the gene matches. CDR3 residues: CASSGSGSSYNEQFF. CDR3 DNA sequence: TGTGCCAGCAGCGGTAGCGGGAGCTCCTACAATGAGCAGTTCTTC.

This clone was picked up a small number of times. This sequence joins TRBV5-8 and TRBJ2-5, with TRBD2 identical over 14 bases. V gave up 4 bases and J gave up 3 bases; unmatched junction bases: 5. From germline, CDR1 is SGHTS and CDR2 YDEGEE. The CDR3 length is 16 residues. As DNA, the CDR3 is TGTGCCAGCAGCCCCGGGACTAGCGGGAGCAAAGAGACCCAGTACTTC. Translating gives CASSPGTSGSKETQYF. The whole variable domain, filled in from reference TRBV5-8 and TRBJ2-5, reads EAGVTQSPTHLIKTRGQQATLRCSPISGHTSVYWYQQALGLGLQFLLWYDEGEERNRGNFPPRFSGRQFPNYSSELNVNALELEDSALYLCASSPGTSGSKETQYFGPGTRLLVL.

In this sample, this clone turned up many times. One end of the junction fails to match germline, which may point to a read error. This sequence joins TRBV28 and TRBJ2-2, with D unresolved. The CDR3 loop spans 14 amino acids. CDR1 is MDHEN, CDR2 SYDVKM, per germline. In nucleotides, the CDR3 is TGTGCCAGCAGTTTAGGGATGAACTCCGGGGAGCTGTTTTTT. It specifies CASSLGMNSGELFF.

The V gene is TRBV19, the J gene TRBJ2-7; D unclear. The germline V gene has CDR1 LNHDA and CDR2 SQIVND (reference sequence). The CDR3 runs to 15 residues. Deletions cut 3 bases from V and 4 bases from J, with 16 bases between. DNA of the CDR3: TGTGCCAGTAGTATTGAGGCCGGGTTAGCTTACGAGCAGTACTTC. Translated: CASSIEAGLAYEQYF.

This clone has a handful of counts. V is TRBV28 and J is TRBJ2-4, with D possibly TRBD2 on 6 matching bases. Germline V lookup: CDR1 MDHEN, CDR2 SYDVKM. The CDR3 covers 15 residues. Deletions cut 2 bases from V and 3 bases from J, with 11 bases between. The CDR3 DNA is TGTGCCAGCAGTTTAAAGGGAGGTCTCAAAAACATTCAGTACTTC. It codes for CASSLKGGLKNIQYF.

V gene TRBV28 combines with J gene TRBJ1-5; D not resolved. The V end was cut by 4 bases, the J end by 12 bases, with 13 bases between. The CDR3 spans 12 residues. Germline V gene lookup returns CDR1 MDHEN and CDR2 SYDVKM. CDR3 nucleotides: TGTGCCAGCAGTTCCTATAGAAAGCACCAGCATTTT. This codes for CASSSYRKHQHF.

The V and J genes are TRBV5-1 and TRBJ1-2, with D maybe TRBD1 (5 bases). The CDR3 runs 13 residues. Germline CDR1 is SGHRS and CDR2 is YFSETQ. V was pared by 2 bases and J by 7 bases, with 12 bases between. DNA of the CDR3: TGCGCCAGCAGCTTTAGCTTTGGGGCTGGCTACACCTTC. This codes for CASSFSFGAGYTF.

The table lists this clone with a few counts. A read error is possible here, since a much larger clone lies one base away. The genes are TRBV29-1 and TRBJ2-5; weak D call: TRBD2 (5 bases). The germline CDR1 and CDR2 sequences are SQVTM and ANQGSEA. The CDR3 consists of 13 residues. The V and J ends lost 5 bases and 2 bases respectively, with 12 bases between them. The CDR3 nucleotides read TGCAGCGTTACAGCGGTAGCGCAAGAGACCCAGTACTTC. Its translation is CSVTAVAQETQYF.

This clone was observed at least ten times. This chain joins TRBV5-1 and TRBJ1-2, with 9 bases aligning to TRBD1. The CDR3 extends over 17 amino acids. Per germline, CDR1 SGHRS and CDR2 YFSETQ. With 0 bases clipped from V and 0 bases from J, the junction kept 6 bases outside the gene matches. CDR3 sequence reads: CASSLVGTGRANYGYTF. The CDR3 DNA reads TGCGCCAGCAGCTTGGTCGGGACAGGGCGTGCTAACTATGGCTACACCTTC.

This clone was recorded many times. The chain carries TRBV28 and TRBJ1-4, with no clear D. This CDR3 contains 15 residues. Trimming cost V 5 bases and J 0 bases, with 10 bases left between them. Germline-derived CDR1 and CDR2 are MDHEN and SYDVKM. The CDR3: CASSPYTTTNEKLFF. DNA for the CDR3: TGTGCCAGCAGTCCCTACACTACAACTAATGAAAAACTGTTTTTT.

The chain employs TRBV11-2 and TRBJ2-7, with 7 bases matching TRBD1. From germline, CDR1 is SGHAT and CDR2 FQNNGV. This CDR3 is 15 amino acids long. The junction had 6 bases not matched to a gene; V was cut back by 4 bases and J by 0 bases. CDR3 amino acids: CASSSKTGVSYEQYF. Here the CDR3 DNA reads TGTGCCAGCAGCTCAAAAACAGGGGTCTCCTACGAGCAGTACTTC. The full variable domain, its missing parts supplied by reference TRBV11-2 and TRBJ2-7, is EAGVAQSPRYKIIEKRQSVAFWCNPISGHATLYWYQQILGQGPKLLIQFQNNGVVDDSQLPKDRFSAERLKGVDSTLKIQPAKLEDSAVYLCASSSKTGVSYEQYFGPGTRLTVT.

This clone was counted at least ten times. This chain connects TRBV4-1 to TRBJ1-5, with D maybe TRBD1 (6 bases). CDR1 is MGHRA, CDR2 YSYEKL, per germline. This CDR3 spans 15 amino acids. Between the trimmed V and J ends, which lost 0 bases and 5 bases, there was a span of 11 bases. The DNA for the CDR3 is TGCGCCAGCAGCCAAGAGGACAGTGCTTATCAGCCCCAGCATTTT. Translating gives CASSQEDSAYQPQHF.

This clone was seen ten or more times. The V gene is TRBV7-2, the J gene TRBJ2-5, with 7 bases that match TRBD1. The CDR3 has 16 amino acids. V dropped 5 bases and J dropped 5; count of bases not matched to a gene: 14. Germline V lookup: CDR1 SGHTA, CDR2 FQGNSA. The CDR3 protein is CASSLVTGPTTETQYF. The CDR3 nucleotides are TGTGCCAGCAGCCTAGTGACAGGGCCCACAACGGAGACCCAGTACTTC. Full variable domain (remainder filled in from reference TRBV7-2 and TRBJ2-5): GAGVSQSPSNKVTEKGKDVELRCDPISGHTALYWYRQSLGQGLEFLIYFQGNSAPDKSGLPSDRFSAERTGGSVSTLTIQRTQQEDSAVYLCASSLVTGPTTETQYFGPGTRLLVL.

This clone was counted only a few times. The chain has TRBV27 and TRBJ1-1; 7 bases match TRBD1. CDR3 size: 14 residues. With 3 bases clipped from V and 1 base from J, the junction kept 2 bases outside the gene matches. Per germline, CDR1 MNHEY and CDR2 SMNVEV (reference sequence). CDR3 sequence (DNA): TGTGCCAGCAGTTTCGGACAGGAGAACACTGAAGCTTTCTTT. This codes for CASSFGQENTEAFF.